These 2 T cell receptor beta chains originate from one sample sequenced in a study of shared clonotypes between healthy human individuals. Sequencing was performed with immunoSEQ multiplex PCR; in TCRdb, only in-frame clones are kept and a portion is missing. The sample records about 2 million clones, roughly 94% being singletons. The sample comprised naive CD4+ T cells sorted from blood. Subset indicated: CD45RA+ positively selected. These receptors originate from a man aged 18 to 29 in good health.

The chain is built from TRBV6-1 and TRBJ2-4; 7 nucleotides match TRBD1. Per the germline V gene, CDR1 is MNHNS and CDR2 is SASEGT. With V trimmed by 4 bases and J by 1 base, 13 bases remained unmatched. CDR3 length: 18 residues. The CDR3 coding sequence is TGTGCCAGCAGTGCACCCGCGGCAGGGACAGTGGCCAAAAACATTCAGTACTTC. Protein product: CASSAPAAGTVAKNIQYF.

Comments on this clone: A read error may be the cause here, since a much bigger clone is one base away. The gene calls are TRBV7-9 and TRBJ2-7; TRBD2 matches 8 bases. The junction had 1 base not matched to a gene; V was cut back by 6 bases and J by 0 bases. From germline, CDR1 is SEHNR and CDR2 FQNEAQ (reference sequence). The CDR3 sequence is 13 residues long. CDR3 region: CASSSGNSYEQYF. The CDR3 nucleotides are TGTGCCAGCAGTAGCGGGAACTCCTACGAGCAGTACTTC.